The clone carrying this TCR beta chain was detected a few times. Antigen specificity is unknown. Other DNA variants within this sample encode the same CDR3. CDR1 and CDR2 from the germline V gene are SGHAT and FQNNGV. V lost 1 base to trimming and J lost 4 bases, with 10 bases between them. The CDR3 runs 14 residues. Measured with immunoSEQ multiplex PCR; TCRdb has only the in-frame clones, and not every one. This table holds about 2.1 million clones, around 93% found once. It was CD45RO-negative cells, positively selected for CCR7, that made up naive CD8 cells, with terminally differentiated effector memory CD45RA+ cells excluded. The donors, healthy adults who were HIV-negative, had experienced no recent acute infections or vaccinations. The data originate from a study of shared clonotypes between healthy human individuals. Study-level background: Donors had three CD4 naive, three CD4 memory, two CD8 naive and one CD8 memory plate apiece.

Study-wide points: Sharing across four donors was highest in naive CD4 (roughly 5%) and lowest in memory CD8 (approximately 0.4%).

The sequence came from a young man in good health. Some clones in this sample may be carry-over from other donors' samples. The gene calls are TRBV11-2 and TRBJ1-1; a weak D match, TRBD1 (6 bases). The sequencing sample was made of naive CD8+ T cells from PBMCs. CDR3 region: CASSLGGLSTEAFF. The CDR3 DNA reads TGTGCCAGCAGCTTAGGGGGGCTTAGCACTGAAGCTTTCTTT.